This is a list of T cell receptor beta chains from one sample in a study of identical twins. TCRdb itself ran the 5' RACE reads through MiXCR, one entry per CDR3 protein. The table lists roughly 570,000 distinct CDR3 sequences, 7.5% to 10% of them singletons. The same specimen was also included in a second study, on yellow fever vaccine responses in identical twins.

Sequenced: PBMCs. These receptors were collected from a woman under 30 in good health. The CDR3 runs from the conserved cysteine through the conserved F or W. Each record gives: clone size, V gene, D gene, J gene, CDR3 DNA, CDR3 protein. A D gene is named only where the DNA matches it firmly. Part of the rows lack a size; the others show once, few, many or a class for expanded clones.

clone_size: few; v_call: TRBV29-1; d_call: .; j_call: TRBJ2-7; cdr3_nt: TGCAGCGTTGAAGATTCTGTGGCAGGGGAGGGGTACGAGCAGTACTTC; cdr3_aa: CSVEDSVAGEGYEQYF
clone_size: .; v_call: TRBV5-4; d_call: .; j_call: TRBJ2-5; cdr3_nt: TGTGCCAGCAGCTTGATAGCTGAGACCCAGTACTTC; cdr3_aa: CASSLIAETQYF
clone_size: few; v_call: TRBV12-3/TRBV12-4; d_call: .; j_call: TRBJ1-3; cdr3_nt: TGTGCCAGCAGTTTCAGCGCTGAGCTGGCTGGAAACACCATATATTTT; cdr3_aa: CASSFSAELAGNTIYF
clone_size: many; v_call: TRBV7-2; d_call: TRBD1; j_call: TRBJ2-1; cdr3_nt: TGTGCCAGCAGCTATAACCTCGGACAGGGGCCAAGGAATGAGCAGTTCTTC; cdr3_aa: CASSYNLGQGPRNEQFF
clone_size: .; v_call: TRBV10-3; d_call: .; j_call: TRBJ2-1; cdr3_nt: TGTGCCATCAGTGGGAGGGGGACGGGGGAGTCCTACAATGAGCAGTTCTTC; cdr3_aa: CAISGRGTGESYNEQFF
clone_size: many; v_call: TRBV5-5; d_call: .; j_call: TRBJ2-7; cdr3_nt: TGTGCCAGCAGCAACGGGACTCGACTCTACGAGCAGTACTTC; cdr3_aa: CASSNGTRLYEQYF
clone_size: many; v_call: TRBV10-3; d_call: .; j_call: TRBJ1-1; cdr3_nt: TGTGCCATCAGTGAGTCGGGTCGGGGCACTGAAGCTTTCTTT; cdr3_aa: CAISESGRGTEAFF
clone_size: .; v_call: TRBV5-1; d_call: .; j_call: TRBJ2-2; cdr3_nt: TGCGCCAGCAGCCCGGACTTTACGGGCGGCGGGGAGCTGTTTTTT; cdr3_aa: CASSPDFTGGGELFF
clone_size: few; v_call: TRBV20-1; d_call: TRBD2; j_call: TRBJ2-1; cdr3_nt: TGCAGTGCTAGAGATCAGTTCGGGGGGGGGACCTACAATGAGCAGTTCTTC; cdr3_aa: CSARDQFGGGTYNEQFF
clone_size: .; v_call: TRBV5-4; d_call: .; j_call: TRBJ2-4; cdr3_nt: TGTGCCAGCAGCTCAGGGTCCGGGCTTGGGGCCAAAAACATTCAGTACTTC; cdr3_aa: CASSSGSGLGAKNIQYF
clone_size: few; v_call: TRBV20-1; d_call: TRBD2; j_call: TRBJ2-5; cdr3_nt: TGCAGTGCTAGCTCCAGGAAAGGACTAGCGGGCTTCCAAGAGACCCAGTACTTC; cdr3_aa: CSASSRKGLAGFQETQYF
clone_size: .; v_call: TRBV2; d_call: .; j_call: TRBJ2-5; cdr3_nt: TGTGCCAGCAGTGGCTCAGAACAAGAGACCCAGTACTTC; cdr3_aa: CASSGSEQETQYF
clone_size: .; v_call: TRBV2; d_call: TRBD1; j_call: TRBJ2-3; cdr3_nt: TGTGCCAGCAGTGGAAGGACAGGTACGCAGTATTTT; cdr3_aa: CASSGRTGTQYF
clone_size: many; v_call: TRBV4-2; d_call: .; j_call: TRBJ1-5; cdr3_nt: TGTGCCAGCAGCCAAGACGGGGTGGACAATCAGCCCCAGCATTTT; cdr3_aa: CASSQDGVDNQPQHF
clone_size: few; v_call: TRBV5-1; d_call: TRBD2; j_call: TRBJ2-3; cdr3_nt: TGCGCCAGCAGCTTGAGTAAGGACAAGGTTCTAGCGGGAGGCACAGATACGCAGTATTTT; cdr3_aa: CASSLSKDKVLAGGTDTQYF
clone_size: once; v_call: TRBV10-2; d_call: .; j_call: TRBJ2-7; cdr3_nt: TGCGCCAGCAGTGAGATCGGAACACCCTACGAGCAGTACTTC; cdr3_aa: CASSEIGTPYEQYF
clone_size: .; v_call: TRBV20-1; d_call: TRBD1; j_call: TRBJ2-6; cdr3_nt: TGCAGTTACGGGACAGGCCTCTCTGGGGCCAACGTCCTGACTTTC; cdr3_aa: CSYGTGLSGANVLTF
clone_size: .; v_call: TRBV20-1; d_call: .; j_call: TRBJ1-6; cdr3_nt: TGCAGTGCTAGTCGGGGTAGCTCCTATAATTCACCCCTCCACTTT; cdr3_aa: CSASRGSSYNSPLHF
clone_size: few; v_call: TRBV6-1; d_call: .; j_call: TRBJ2-7; cdr3_nt: TGTGCCAGCAGTCAGAATCGGGACTCCTACGAGCAGTACTTC; cdr3_aa: CASSQNRDSYEQYF